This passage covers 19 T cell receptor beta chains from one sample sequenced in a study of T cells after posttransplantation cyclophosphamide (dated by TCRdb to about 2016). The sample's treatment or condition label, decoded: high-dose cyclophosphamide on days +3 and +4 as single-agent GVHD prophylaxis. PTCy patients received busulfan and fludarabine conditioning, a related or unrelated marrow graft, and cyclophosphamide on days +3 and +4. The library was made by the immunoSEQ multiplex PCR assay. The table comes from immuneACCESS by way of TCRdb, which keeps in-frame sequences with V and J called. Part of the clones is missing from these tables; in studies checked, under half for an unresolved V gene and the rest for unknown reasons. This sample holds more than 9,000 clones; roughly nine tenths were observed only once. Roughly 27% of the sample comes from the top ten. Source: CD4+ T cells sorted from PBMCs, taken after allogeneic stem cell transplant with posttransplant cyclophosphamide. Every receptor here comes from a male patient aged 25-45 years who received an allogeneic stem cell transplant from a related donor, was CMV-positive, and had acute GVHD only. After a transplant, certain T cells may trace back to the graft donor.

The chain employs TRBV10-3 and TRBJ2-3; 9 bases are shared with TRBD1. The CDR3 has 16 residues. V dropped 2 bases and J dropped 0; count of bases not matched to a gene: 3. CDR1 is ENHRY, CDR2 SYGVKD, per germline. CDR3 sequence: CAISEPGQGSTDTQYF. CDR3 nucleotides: TGTGCCATCAGTGAGCCGGGACAGGGTAGCACAGATACGCAGTATTTT.

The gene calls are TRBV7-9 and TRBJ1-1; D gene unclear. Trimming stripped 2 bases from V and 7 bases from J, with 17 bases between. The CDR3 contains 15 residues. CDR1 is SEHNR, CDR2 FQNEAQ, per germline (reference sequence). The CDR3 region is CASSLLSVAGNEAFF. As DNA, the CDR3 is TGTGCCAGCAGCTTACTTTCGGTAGCGGGGAATGAAGCTTTCTTT.

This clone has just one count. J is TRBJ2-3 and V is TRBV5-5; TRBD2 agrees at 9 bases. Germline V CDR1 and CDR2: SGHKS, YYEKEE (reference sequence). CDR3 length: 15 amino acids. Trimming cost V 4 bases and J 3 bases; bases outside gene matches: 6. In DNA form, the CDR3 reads TGTGCCAGCAGCCCGACTAGCGGTAGGACAGATACGCAGTATTTT. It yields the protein CASSPTSGRTDTQYF.

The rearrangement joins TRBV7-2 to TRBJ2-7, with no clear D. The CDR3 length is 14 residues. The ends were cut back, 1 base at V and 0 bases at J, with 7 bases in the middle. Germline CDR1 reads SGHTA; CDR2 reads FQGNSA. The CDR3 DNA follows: TGTGCCAGCAGCTTAGGCGACATCTCCTACGAGCAGTACTTC. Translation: CASSLGDISYEQYF.

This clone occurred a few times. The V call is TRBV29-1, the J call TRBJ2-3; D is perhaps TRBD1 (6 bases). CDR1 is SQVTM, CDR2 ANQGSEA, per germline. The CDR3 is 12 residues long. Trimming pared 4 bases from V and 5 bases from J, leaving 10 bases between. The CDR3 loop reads CSVVWGQDTQYF. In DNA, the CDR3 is TGCAGCGTTGTGTGGGGACAAGATACGCAGTATTTT.

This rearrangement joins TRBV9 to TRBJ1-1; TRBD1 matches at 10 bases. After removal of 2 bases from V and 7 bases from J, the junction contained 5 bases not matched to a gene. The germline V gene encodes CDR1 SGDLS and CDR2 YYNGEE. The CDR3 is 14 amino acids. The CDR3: CASSVEGQGIEAFF. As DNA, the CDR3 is TGTGCCAGCAGCGTCGAGGGACAGGGGATTGAAGCTTTCTTT.

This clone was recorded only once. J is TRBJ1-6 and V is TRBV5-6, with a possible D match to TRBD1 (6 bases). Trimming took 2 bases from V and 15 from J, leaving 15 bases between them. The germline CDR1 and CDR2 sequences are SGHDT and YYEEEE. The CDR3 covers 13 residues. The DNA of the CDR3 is TGTGCCAGCAGCTTTAGGACAGCGTTAGGCCTCCACTTT. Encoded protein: CASSFRTALGLHF.

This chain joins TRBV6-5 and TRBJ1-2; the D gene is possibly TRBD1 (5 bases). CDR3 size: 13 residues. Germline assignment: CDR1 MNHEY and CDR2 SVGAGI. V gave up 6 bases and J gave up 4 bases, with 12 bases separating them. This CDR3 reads CASSPSGGYGYTF. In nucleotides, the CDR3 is TGTGCCAGCAGCCCCTCCGGGGGCTATGGCTACACCTTC.

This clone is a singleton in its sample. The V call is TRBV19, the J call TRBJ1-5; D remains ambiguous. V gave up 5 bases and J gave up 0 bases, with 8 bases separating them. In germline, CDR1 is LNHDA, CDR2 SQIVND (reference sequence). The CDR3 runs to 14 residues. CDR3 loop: CASSLFYSNQPQHF. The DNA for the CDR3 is TGTGCCAGTAGTCTTTTCTATAGCAATCAGCCCCAGCATTTT.

CDR3 nucleotides: TGTGCCAGTAGTATAGCCAGGGGGACTGAAGCTTTCTTT. Amino acid sequence: CASSIARGTEAFF. The chain recombines TRBV19 with TRBJ1-1; TRBD1 matches 7 bases. The CDR3 totals 13 residues. Germline CDR1 is LNHDA and CDR2 is SQIVND (reference sequence). V lost 1 base to trimming and J lost 5 bases; unmatched junction nucleotides: 1.

The CDR3 DNA is TGTGCCAGCAGCTTAGGAGGAACGCCGGTGATTTCCCTCCACTTT. Protein: CASSLGGTPVISLHF. The rearrangement uses TRBV7-9 and TRBJ1-6; D is ambiguous. The CDR3 is made up of 15 amino acids. V was trimmed by 1 base and J by 14 bases, leaving 18 bases between them. Germline values: CDR1 SEHNR, CDR2 FQNEAQ (reference sequence).

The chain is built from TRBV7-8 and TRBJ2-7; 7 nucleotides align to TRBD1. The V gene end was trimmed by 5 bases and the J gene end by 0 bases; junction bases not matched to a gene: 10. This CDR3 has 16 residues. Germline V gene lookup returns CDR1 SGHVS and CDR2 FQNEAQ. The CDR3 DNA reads TGTGCCAGCAGCCTGCCTGGGACAGCGAGCTCCTACGAGCAGTACTTC. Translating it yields CASSLPGTASSYEQYF.

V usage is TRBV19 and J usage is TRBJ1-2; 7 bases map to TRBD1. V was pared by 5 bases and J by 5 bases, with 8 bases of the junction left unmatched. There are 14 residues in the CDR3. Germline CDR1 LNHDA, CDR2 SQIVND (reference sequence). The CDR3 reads CASSAQGTGYGYTF. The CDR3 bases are TGTGCCAGTAGTGCACAGGGGACGGGTTATGGCTACACCTTC.

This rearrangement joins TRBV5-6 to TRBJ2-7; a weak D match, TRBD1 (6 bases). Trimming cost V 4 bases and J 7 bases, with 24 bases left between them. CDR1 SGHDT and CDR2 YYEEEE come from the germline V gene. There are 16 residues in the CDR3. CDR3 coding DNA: TGTGCCAGCAGCGTGGGCCCCGGGACACCCGGAGGTGAGCAGTACTTC. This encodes CASSVGPGTPGGEQYF. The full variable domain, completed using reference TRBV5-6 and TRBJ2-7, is DAGVTQSPTHLIKTRGQQVTLRCSPKSGHDTVSWYQQALGQGPQFIFQYYEEEERQRGNFPDRFSGHQFPNYSSELNVNALLLGDSALYLCASSVGPGTPGGEQYFGPGTRLTVT.

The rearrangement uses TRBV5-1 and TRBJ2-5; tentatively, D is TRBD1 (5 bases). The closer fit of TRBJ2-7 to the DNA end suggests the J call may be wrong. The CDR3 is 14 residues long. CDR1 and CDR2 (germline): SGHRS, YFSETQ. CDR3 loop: CASSPNPGNYEQYF. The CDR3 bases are TGCGCCAGCAGCCCGAACCCAGGGAACTACGAGCAGTACTTC.

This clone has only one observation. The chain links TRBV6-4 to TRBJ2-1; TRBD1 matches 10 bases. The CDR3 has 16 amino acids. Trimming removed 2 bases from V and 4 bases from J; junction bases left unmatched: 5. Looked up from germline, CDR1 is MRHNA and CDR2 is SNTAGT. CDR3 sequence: CASSDRRTGGYNEQFF. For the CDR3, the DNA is TGTGCCAGCAGTGACCGGCGGACAGGGGGTTACAATGAGCAGTTCTTC.

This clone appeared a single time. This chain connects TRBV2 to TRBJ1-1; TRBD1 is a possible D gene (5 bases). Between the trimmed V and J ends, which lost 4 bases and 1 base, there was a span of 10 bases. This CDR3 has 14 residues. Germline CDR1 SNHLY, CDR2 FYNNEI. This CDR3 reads CASSVRGQNTEAFF. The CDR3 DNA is TGTGCCAGCAGTGTTAGGGGCCAGAACACTGAAGCTTTCTTT.

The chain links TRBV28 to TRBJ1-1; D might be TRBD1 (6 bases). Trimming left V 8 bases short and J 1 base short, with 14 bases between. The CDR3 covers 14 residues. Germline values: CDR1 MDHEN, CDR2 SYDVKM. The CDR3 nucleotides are TGTGCCAGCCTCGTGCCGGGACAGAACACTGAAGCTTTCTTT. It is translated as CASLVPGQNTEAFF.

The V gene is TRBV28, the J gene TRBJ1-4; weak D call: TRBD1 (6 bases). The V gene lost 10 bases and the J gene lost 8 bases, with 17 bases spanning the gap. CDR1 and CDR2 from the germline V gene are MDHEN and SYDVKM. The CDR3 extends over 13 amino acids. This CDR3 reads CATGTPAPEKLFF. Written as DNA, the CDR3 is TGTGCCACCGGGACACCTGCCCCGGAAAAACTGTTTTTT.